Sequencing of this T cell receptor beta chain was carried out in a study of Graves' ophthalmopathy and Graves' hyperthyroidism. On this clonotype itself: At one end, the junction sequence differs from germline, possibly due to a read error.

RNA transcripts served as template for amplifying TCR beta CDR3 sequences. RT-PCR in the first round used HTBI primers; a second-round multiplex PCR followed. From the multiplex PCR reads, TCRdb called clonotypes with MiXCR, one entry per CDR3 protein. The sample carries 650,000 to 900,000 distinct CDR3 sequences, 35% to 50% recorded once. This receptor was taken from an adult man with Graves' ophthalmopathy. Sequenced: peripheral blood.

CDR3 bases: TGTGCCAGCAGTTACTCCGGGCCACGAGGGGCGATGAACACTGAAGCTTTCTTT. Encoded protein: CASSYSGPRGAMNTEAFF. This chain links TRBV10-3 with TRBJ1-1; TRBD1 is a possible D gene (5 bases). The CDR3 is made up of 18 amino acids. The germline gives CDR1 ENHRY, CDR2 SYGVKD.